These T cell receptor beta chains were read from a single sample in a study of blood T cell repertoires in COVID-19. Sequencing was performed with immunoSEQ multiplex PCR; in TCRdb, only in-frame clones are kept and a portion is missing. The table lists 65,000 to 85,000 clones, 75% to 90% of them singletons. Sequenced material: peripheral blood. The source is a human donor in a cohort sampled during active COVID-19. Each CDR3 is given with its conserved first and last residue. D genes are given only for firm matches. Clone size, where shown, is once, few, many, or a class for clones that have expanded.

j_gene: TRBJ2-1; abundance: .; d_gene: TRBD1; v_gene: TRBV11-1; CDR3nt: TGTGCCAGCAGCTCCCTCGGACAGGGAGCCCACAATGAGCAGTTCTTC; CDR3aa: CASSSLGQGAHNEQFF
j_gene: TRBJ1-2; abundance: .; d_gene: .; v_gene: TRBV25-1; CDR3nt: TGTGCCAGCAGTGAATCCGGTCCCTATGGCTACACCTTC; CDR3aa: CASSESGPYGYTF
j_gene: TRBJ2-3; abundance: .; d_gene: TRBD2; v_gene: TRBV18; CDR3nt: TGTGCCAGCTCACCTGGGACTAGCGGGAGAGGCACAGATACGCAGTATTTT; CDR3aa: CASSPGTSGRGTDTQYF
j_gene: TRBJ2-3; abundance: .; d_gene: TRBD2; v_gene: TRBV5-6; CDR3nt: TGTGCCAGCAGCTCACTAGCGGGGCGTGGAGATACGCAGTATTTT; CDR3aa: CASSSLAGRGDTQYF
j_gene: TRBJ2-2; abundance: .; d_gene: TRBD1; v_gene: TRBV9; CDR3nt: TGTGCCAGCAGCGTAGGGGGACAGTCGAACACCGGGGAGCTGTTTTTT; CDR3aa: CASSVGGQSNTGELFF
j_gene: TRBJ2-7; abundance: .; d_gene: TRBD1; v_gene: TRBV6-6; CDR3nt: TGTGCCAGCAGTGCCCGGGACAGGGTGGGGTACGAGCAGTACTTC; CDR3aa: CASSARDRVGYEQYF
j_gene: TRBJ2-1; abundance: once; d_gene: TRBD2; v_gene: TRBV9; CDR3nt: TGTGCCAGCAGCGTAGAGGGTAGCGGGGGGCGGGATGAGCAGTTCTTC; CDR3aa: CASSVEGSGGRDEQFF
j_gene: TRBJ1-4; abundance: .; d_gene: TRBD1; v_gene: TRBV27; CDR3nt: TGTGCCAGCAGCACTGGACAGGGGTACGAAAAACTGTTTTTT; CDR3aa: CASSTGQGYEKLFF
j_gene: TRBJ2-3; abundance: .; d_gene: .; v_gene: TRBV19; CDR3nt: TGTGCCAGTAGTAATTCAGGCACAGATACGCAGTATTTT; CDR3aa: CASSNSGTDTQYF
j_gene: TRBJ2-2; abundance: .; d_gene: .; v_gene: TRBV19; CDR3nt: TGTGCCACCACGCGGTCCGGGGAGCTGTTTTTT; CDR3aa: CATTRSGELFF
j_gene: TRBJ2-4; abundance: .; d_gene: .; v_gene: TRBV18; CDR3nt: TGTGCCAGCTCACCAAACGTTCCACAGGGAGCCAAAAACATTCAGTACTTC; CDR3aa: CASSPNVPQGAKNIQYF
j_gene: TRBJ2-7; abundance: .; d_gene: TRBD1; v_gene: TRBV15; CDR3nt: TGTGCCACCAGCAGGCGAGACAGGGTGAGCTCCTACGAGCAGTACTTC; CDR3aa: CATSRRDRVSSYEQYF
j_gene: TRBJ1-2; abundance: .; d_gene: .; v_gene: TRBV7-8; CDR3nt: TGTGCCAGCAGCTTAAGGAGGGCGCAGGGCTACACCTTC; CDR3aa: CASSLRRAQGYTF
j_gene: TRBJ2-7; abundance: .; d_gene: .; v_gene: TRBV18; CDR3nt: TGTGCCAGCTCACTAATAAAACCGGAGGAGCAGTACTTC; CDR3aa: CASSLIKPEEQYF
j_gene: TRBJ2-1; abundance: .; d_gene: .; v_gene: TRBV15; CDR3nt: TGTGCCACCAGCAGAGATTGGGCGATAAACAATGAGCAGTTCTTC; CDR3aa: CATSRDWAINNEQFF
j_gene: TRBJ2-7; abundance: .; d_gene: .; v_gene: TRBV18; CDR3nt: TGTGCCAGCTCACCCCCGGACTTTGGGCCCCTCTACGAGCAGTACTTC; CDR3aa: CASSPPDFGPLYEQYF
j_gene: TRBJ2-3; abundance: few; d_gene: .; v_gene: TRBV12-3/TRBV12-4; CDR3nt: TGTGCCAGCAGTGGCGGGACCTCAGATACGCAGTATTTT; CDR3aa: CASSGGTSDTQYF
j_gene: TRBJ1-6; abundance: .; d_gene: .; v_gene: TRBV30; CDR3nt: TGTGCCTGGACGGTAAACTATAATTCACCCCTCCACTTT; CDR3aa: CAWTVNYNSPLHF
j_gene: TRBJ1-5; abundance: few; d_gene: TRBD1; v_gene: TRBV7-2; CDR3nt: TGTGCCAGCAGCCAACGTACAGGGGGCAATCAGCCCCAGCATTTT; CDR3aa: CASSQRTGGNQPQHF
j_gene: TRBJ2-5; abundance: .; d_gene: TRBD2; v_gene: TRBV9; CDR3nt: TGTGCCAGCAGCTTGGCCATAGCGGGGGGGCAAGAGACCCAGTACTTC; CDR3aa: CASSLAIAGGQETQYF
j_gene: TRBJ2-3; abundance: .; d_gene: TRBD2; v_gene: TRBV5-1; CDR3nt: TGCGCCAGCCAGAGTAGCGGGGGACATATTAGCACAGATACGCAGTATTTT; CDR3aa: CASQSSGGHISTDTQYF
j_gene: TRBJ1-5; abundance: .; d_gene: TRBD1; v_gene: TRBV18; CDR3nt: TGTGCCAGCTCACCGGACAGGTGGGGGAATCAGCCCCAGCATTTT; CDR3aa: CASSPDRWGNQPQHF
j_gene: TRBJ2-7; abundance: .; d_gene: TRBD2; v_gene: TRBV6-5; CDR3nt: TGTGCCAGCAGAGAGACTAGCAAAGGCGAGCAGTACTTC; CDR3aa: CASRETSKGEQYF
j_gene: TRBJ2-7; abundance: few; d_gene: .; v_gene: TRBV4-3; CDR3nt: TGCGCCAGCAGCCAATTCAGCGGGGAGCAGTACTTC; CDR3aa: CASSQFSGEQYF
j_gene: TRBJ2-1; abundance: .; d_gene: TRBD2; v_gene: TRBV5-4; CDR3nt: TGTGCCAGCAGTCCTCGACTAGCGGGAGGGGGGATTGAGCAGTTCTTC; CDR3aa: CASSPRLAGGGIEQFF
j_gene: TRBJ2-2; abundance: .; d_gene: .; v_gene: TRBV28; CDR3nt: TGTGCCAGCAGCTTGAATCCACGATCGGGGAACACCGGGGAGCTGTTTTTT; CDR3aa: CASSLNPRSGNTGELFF
j_gene: TRBJ2-7; abundance: .; d_gene: TRBD1; v_gene: TRBV7-2; CDR3nt: TGTGCCAGCAGCAAAAGGACAGGGGGTCTGATAGAGCAGTACTTC; CDR3aa: CASSKRTGGLIEQYF
j_gene: TRBJ2-3; abundance: .; d_gene: TRBD2; v_gene: TRBV19; CDR3nt: TGTGCCAGTAGTATACAGGGCGGGGGGAACACAGATACGCAGTATTTT; CDR3aa: CASSIQGGGNTDTQYF
j_gene: TRBJ1-5; abundance: .; d_gene: .; v_gene: TRBV11-2; CDR3nt: TGTGCCAGCAGCTTATCAGGCAGGACAAATCAGCCCCAGCATTTT; CDR3aa: CASSLSGRTNQPQHF
j_gene: TRBJ1-1; abundance: .; d_gene: .; v_gene: TRBV4-1; CDR3nt: TGCGCCAGCAGCTCCATGAACACTGAAGCTTTCTTT; CDR3aa: CASSSMNTEAFF
j_gene: TRBJ2-5; abundance: .; d_gene: TRBD2; v_gene: TRBV5-6; CDR3nt: TGTGCCAGCAGCTTGGGGCCTAGCGGGAGGAGCAGTGAGACCCAGTACTTC; CDR3aa: CASSLGPSGRSSETQYF
j_gene: TRBJ1-1; abundance: .; d_gene: .; v_gene: TRBV14; CDR3nt: TGTGCCAGCAGCCAAGTTTCCGGGAGGGCCACTGAAGCTTTCTTT; CDR3aa: CASSQVSGRATEAFF
j_gene: TRBJ1-3; abundance: .; d_gene: .; v_gene: TRBV5-6; CDR3nt: TGTGCCAGCAGCTACCAGGACAGATCTGGAAACACCATATATTTT; CDR3aa: CASSYQDRSGNTIYF
j_gene: TRBJ1-5; abundance: .; d_gene: TRBD1; v_gene: TRBV6-2/TRBV6-3; CDR3nt: TGTGCCAGCAGCTCTGACAGGGTTCAGCCCCAGCATTTT; CDR3aa: CASSSDRVQPQHF
j_gene: TRBJ1-5; abundance: .; d_gene: .; v_gene: TRBV20-1; CDR3nt: TGCAGTGCTAGTAGGCAGGGGCTTAGCAATCAGCCCCAGCATTTT; CDR3aa: CSASRQGLSNQPQHF
j_gene: TRBJ2-3; abundance: .; d_gene: .; v_gene: TRBV6-6; CDR3nt: TGTGCCAGCAGTTACCCAGGGAGCACAGATACGCAGTATTTT; CDR3aa: CASSYPGSTDTQYF
j_gene: TRBJ1-4; abundance: .; d_gene: TRBD1; v_gene: TRBV5-1; CDR3nt: TGCGCCAGCAGCGGGCAATCCGGGACAGGGCCCGAAAAACTGTTTTTT; CDR3aa: CASSGQSGTGPEKLFF
j_gene: TRBJ2-7; abundance: .; d_gene: .; v_gene: TRBV9; CDR3nt: TGTGCCAGCAGCCCCCGAATCTGGGCCGACGAGCAGTACTTC; CDR3aa: CASSPRIWADEQYF
j_gene: TRBJ2-2; abundance: few; d_gene: .; v_gene: TRBV16; CDR3nt: TGTGCCAGCAGCCATCGGCAGGGGTCCGGGGAGCTGTTTTTT; CDR3aa: CASSHRQGSGELFF
j_gene: TRBJ2-1; abundance: .; d_gene: .; v_gene: TRBV25-1; CDR3nt: TGTGCCAGCAGTGACTTTTACAGGGACAATGAGCAGTTCTTC; CDR3aa: CASSDFYRDNEQFF
j_gene: TRBJ1-1; abundance: .; d_gene: TRBD1; v_gene: TRBV29-1; CDR3nt: TGCAGCGTTGAATGGGAGGACAGGGGGCTCATGAACACTGAAGCTTTCTTT; CDR3aa: CSVEWEDRGLMNTEAFF
j_gene: TRBJ2-2; abundance: .; d_gene: .; v_gene: TRBV11-3; CDR3nt: TGTGCCAGCACCCTAGGAAACACCGGGGAGCTGTTTTTT; CDR3aa: CASTLGNTGELFF